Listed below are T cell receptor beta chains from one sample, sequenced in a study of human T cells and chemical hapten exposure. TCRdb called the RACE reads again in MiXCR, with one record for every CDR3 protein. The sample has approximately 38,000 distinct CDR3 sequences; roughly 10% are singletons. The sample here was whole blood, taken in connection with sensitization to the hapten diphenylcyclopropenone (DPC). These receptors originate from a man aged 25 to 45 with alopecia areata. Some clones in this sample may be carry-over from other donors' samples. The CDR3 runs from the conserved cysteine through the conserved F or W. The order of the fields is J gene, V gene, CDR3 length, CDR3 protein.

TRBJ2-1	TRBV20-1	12	CSATDRYNEQFF
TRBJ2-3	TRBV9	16	CASSVGPGGVTDTQYF
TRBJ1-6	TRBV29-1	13	CSVKTQWDSPLHF
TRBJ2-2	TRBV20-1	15	CSATRAYPFPGELFF
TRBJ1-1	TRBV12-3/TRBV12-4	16	CASTPLGQGGNTEAFF
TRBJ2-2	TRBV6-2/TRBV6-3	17	CASSYYRGGRAPGELFF
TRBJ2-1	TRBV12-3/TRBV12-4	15	CASNPRPSSVNEQFF
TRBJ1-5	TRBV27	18	CASSLGVGQGGSNQPQHF
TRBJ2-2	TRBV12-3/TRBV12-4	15	CASSSPRGHAGELFF
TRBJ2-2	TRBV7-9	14	CASSLDRADGELFF
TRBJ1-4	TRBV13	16	CASSLRGKGWHEKLFF
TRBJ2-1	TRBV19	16	CASSIPITSGRNEQFF
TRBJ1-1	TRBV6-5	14	CASSQDGSGTEAFF
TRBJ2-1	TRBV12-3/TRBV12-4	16	CASSWKIPSSYNEQFF
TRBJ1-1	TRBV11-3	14	CASSHRTADTEAFF
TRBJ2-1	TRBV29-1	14	CSVEWWSSYNEQFF
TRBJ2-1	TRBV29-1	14	CSVVGGSSYNEQFF
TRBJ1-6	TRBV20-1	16	CSVMSRGAQGYSPLHF
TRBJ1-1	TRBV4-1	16	CASSQAPAGLNTEAFF
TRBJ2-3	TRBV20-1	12	CSALGRLDTQYF
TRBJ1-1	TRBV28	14	CASRRDRVNTEAFF
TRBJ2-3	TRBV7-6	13	CASSLALSDTQYF
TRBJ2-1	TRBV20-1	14	CSAKTGEAGNEQFF
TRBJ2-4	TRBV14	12	CASSQDTWDQYF
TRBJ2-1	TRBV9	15	CASSVTWGTYNEQFF
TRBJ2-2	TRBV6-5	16	CASSYWGTLNTGELFF